This T cell receptor (beta chain) derives from a study of OX40 agonist ivuxolimab in advanced cancers. Study as a whole: Each dose-escalation patient presented with hepatocellular carcinoma, melanoma, renal cell or head and neck cancer. One hepatocellular carcinoma and two cutaneous melanoma patients partially responded.

Method: immunoSEQ multiplex PCR; TCRdb's copy keeps in-frame clones and lacks some. In the table there are about 93,000 clones, about 91% of which are singletons. As for this clone: Its antigen is unidentified.

The CDR3 runs to 16 residues. CDR1 is SGDLS, CDR2 YYNGEE, per germline. V was clipped by 0 bases and J by 0 bases, with 9 bases between them. General study points: Both blood CD4+ and CD8+ T cells showed clonal growth by week 6 at 0.1 to 3.0 mg/kg.

The clonotype was recovered from an adult with an advanced solid tumor such as melanoma, head and neck, liver or kidney cancer. This rearrangement joins TRBV9 to TRBJ1-4; D remains unclear. The sequencing here drew on CD4+ or CD8+ T cells sorted from blood, taken in a trial of the OX40 agonist ivuxolimab. CDR3 DNA: TGTGCCAGCAGCGTAGGACCGGACGCAACTAATGAAAAACTGTTTTTT. It specifies CASSVGPDATNEKLFF. Looking up the rest from reference TRBV9 and TRBJ1-4 gives the full variable domain: DSGVTQTPKHLITATGQRVTLRCSPRSGDLSVYWYQQSLDQGLQFLIQYYNGEERAKGNILERFSAQQFPDLHSELNLSSLELGDSALYFCASSVGPDATNEKLFFGSGTQLSVL.